This TCR beta chain came from a study of blood T cell repertoires in COVID-19. Profiling relied on immunoSEQ multiplex PCR, and the TCRdb table lists in-frame clones only, not all of them. Among 350,000 or so clones listed, over 70% were seen once. Germline loops: CDR1 MDHEN, CDR2 SYDVKM. With 6 bases clipped from V and 5 bases from J, the junction kept 4 bases outside the gene matches. This CDR3 is built from 13 residues. The clonotype was recovered from a man aged 25 to 40 with active or convalescent COVID-19. The gene calls are TRBV28 and TRBJ1-5, with 7 bases fitting TRBD1. The source material was peripheral blood. Here the CDR3 DNA reads TGTGCCAGCAGGACAGGGTCCCATCAGCCCCAGCATTTT. Translating gives CASRTGSHQPQHF. Combining the CDR3 with reference TRBV28 and TRBJ1-5 gives the whole variable domain DVKVTQSSRYLVKRTGEKVFLECVQDMDHENMFWYRQDPGLGLRLIYFSYDVKMKEKGDIPEGYSVSREKKERFSLILESASTNQTSMYLCASRTGSHQPQHFGDGTRLSIL.